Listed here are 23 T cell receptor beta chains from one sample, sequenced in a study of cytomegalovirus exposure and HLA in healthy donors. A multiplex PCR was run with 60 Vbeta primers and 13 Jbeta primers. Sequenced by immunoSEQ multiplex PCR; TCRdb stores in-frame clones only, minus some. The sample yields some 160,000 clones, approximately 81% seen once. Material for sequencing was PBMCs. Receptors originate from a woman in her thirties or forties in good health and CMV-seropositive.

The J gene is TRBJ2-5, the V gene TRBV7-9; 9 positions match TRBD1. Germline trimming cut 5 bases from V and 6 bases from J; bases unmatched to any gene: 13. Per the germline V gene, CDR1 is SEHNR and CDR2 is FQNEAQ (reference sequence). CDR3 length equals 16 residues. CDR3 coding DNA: TGTGCCAGCAGCATGGCCGGGGACAGGGCTTCGAAGACCCAGTACTTC. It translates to CASSMAGDRASKTQYF.

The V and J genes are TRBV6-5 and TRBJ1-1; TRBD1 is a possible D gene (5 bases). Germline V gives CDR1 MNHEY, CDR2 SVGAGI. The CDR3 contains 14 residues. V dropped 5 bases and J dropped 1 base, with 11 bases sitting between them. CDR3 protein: CASSLDTWNTEAFF. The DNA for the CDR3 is TGTGCCAGCAGTCTGGACACCTGGAACACTGAAGCTTTCTTT.

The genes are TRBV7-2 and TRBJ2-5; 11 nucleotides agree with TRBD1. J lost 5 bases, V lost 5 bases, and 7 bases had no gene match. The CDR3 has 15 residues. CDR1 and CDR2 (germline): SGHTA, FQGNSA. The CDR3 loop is CASSRPGQGVETQYF. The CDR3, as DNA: TGTGCCAGCAGCCGACCGGGACAGGGGGTGGAGACCCAGTACTTC. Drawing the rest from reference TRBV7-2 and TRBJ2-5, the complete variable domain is GAGVSQSPSNKVTEKGKDVELRCDPISGHTALYWYRQSLGQGLEFLIYFQGNSAPDKSGLPSDRFSAERTGGSVSTLTIQRTQQEDSAVYLCASSRPGQGVETQYFGPGTRLLVL.

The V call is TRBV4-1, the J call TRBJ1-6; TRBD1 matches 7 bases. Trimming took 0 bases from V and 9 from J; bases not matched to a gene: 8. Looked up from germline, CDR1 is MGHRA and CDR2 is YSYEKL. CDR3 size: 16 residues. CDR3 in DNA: TGCGCCAGCAGCCAAGATTGGCAGGGGGGAGCTTCACCCCTCCACTTT. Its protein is CASSQDWQGGASPLHF.

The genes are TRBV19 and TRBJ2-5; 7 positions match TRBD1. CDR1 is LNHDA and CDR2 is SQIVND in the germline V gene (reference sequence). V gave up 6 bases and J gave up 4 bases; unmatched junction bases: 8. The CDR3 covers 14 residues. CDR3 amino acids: CASRRPGGLETQYF. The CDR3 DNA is TGTGCCAGTAGAAGACCAGGGGGATTAGAGACCCAGTACTTC.

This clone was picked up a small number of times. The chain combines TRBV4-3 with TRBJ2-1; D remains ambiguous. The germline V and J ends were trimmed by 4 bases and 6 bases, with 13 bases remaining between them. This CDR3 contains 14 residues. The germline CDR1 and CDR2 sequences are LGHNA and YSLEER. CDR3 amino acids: CASSLQLRSNEQFF. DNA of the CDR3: TGCGCCAGCAGCCTTCAACTGCGGAGCAATGAGCAGTTCTTC.

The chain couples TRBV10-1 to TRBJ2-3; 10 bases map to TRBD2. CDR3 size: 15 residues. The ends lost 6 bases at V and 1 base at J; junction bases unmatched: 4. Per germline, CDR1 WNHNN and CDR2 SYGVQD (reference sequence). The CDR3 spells CASSRTSGRTDTQYF. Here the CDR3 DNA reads TGCGCCAGCAGCAGGACTAGCGGTCGCACAGATACGCAGTATTTT.

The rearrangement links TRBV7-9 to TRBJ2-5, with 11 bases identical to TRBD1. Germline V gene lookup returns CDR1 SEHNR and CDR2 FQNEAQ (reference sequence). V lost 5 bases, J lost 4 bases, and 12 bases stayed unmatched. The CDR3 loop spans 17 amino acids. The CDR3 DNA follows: TGTGCCAGCAGCACCCGGACAGGGGGCTCGACTACAGAGACCCAGTACTTC. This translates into CASSTRTGGSTTETQYF.

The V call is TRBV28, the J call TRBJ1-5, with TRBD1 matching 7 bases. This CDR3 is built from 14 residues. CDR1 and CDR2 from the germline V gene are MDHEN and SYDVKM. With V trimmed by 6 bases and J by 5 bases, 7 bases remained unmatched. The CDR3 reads CASRSGQLDQPQHF. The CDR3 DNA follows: TGTGCCAGCAGATCGGGACAGCTAGATCAGCCCCAGCATTTT.

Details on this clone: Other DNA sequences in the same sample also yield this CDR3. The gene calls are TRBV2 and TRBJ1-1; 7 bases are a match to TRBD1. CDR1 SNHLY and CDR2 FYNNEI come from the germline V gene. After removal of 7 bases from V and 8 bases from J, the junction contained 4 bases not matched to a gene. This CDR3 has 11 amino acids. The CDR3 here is CASTTGAEAFF. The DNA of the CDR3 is TGTGCCAGCACTACAGGGGCCGAAGCTTTCTTT.

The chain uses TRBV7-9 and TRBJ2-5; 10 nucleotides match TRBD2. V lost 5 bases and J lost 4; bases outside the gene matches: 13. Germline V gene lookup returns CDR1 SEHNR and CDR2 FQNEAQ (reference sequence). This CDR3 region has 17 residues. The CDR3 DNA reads TGTGCCAGCAGCCCTATCGGCCTAGCGGGAGTGGGAGAGACCCAGTACTTC. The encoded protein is CASSPIGLAGVGETQYF.

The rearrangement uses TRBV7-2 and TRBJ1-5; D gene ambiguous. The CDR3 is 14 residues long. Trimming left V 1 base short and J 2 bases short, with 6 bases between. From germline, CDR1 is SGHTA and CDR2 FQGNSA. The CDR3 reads CASSLVAGNQPQHF. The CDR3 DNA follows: TGTGCCAGCAGCTTAGTGGCAGGCAATCAGCCCCAGCATTTT.

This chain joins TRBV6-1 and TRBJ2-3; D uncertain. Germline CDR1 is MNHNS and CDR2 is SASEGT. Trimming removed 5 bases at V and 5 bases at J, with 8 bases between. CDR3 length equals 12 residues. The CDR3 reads CASSKTQDTQYF. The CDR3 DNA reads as TGTGCCAGCAGTAAGACTCAAGATACGCAGTATTTT.

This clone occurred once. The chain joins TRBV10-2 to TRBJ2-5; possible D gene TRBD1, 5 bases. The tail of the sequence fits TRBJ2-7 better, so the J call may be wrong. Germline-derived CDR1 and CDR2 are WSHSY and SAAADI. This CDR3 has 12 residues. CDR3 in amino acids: CASRKDSPEQYF. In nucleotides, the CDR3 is TGCGCCAGCAGAAAAGACAGCCCCGAGCAGTACTTC.

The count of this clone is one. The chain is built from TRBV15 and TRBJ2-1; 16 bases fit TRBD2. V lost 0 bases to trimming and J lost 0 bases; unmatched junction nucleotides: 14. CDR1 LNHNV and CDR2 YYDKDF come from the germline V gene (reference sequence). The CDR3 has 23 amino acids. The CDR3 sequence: CATSRDPSLGTSGGALSYNEQFF. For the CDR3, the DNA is TGTGCCACCAGCAGAGATCCGTCCTTAGGGACTAGCGGGGGGGCCCTCTCCTACAATGAGCAGTTCTTC.

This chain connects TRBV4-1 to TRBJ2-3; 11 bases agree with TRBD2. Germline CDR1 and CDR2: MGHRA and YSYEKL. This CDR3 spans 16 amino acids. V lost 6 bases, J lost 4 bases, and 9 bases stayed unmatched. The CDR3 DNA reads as TGCGCCAGCAGTGCTAGCGGGGGGCCAGGGGCAGATACGCAGTATTTT. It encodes CASSASGGPGADTQYF.

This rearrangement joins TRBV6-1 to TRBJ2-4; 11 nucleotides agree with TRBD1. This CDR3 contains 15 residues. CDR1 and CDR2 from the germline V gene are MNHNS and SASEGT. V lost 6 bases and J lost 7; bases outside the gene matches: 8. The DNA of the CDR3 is TGTGCCAGCAGAACGGACAGGGGGCGCGGTAACATTCAGTACTTC. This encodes CASRTDRGRGNIQYF.

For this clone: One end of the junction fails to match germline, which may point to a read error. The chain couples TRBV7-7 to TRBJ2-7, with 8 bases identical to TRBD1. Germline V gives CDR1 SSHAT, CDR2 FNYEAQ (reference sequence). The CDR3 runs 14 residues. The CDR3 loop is CASSPGQGLHEQYF. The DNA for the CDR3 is TGTGCTAGCAGCCCAGGACAGGGATTACACGAGCAGTACTTC. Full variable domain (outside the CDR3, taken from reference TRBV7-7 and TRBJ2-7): GAGVSQSPRYKVTKRGQDVTLRCDPISSHATLYWYQQALGQGPEFLTYFNYEAQPDKSGLPSDRFSAERPEGSISTLTIQRTEQRDSAMYRCASSPGQGLHEQYFGPGTRLTVT.

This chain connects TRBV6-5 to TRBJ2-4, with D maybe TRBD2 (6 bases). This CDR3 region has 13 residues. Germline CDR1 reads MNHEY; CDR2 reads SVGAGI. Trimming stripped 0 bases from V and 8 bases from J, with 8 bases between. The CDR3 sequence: CASSYSTGDIQYF. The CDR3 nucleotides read TGTGCCAGCAGTTACTCGACGGGGGACATTCAGTACTTC.

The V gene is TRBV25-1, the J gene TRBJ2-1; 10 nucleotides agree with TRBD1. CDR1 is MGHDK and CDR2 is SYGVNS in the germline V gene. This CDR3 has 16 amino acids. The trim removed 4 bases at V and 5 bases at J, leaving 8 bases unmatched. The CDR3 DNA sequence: TGTGCCAGCAGTGGCCCGGGACAGGGGAACCACAATGAGCAGTTCTTC. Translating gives CASSGPGQGNHNEQFF.

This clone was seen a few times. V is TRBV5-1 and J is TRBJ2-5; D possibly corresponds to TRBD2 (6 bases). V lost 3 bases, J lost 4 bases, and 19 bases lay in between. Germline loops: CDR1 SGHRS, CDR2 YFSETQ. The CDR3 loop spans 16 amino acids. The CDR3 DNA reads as TGCGCCAGCAGCTGGGGTGGTACGGGGGAGGTAGAGACCCAGTACTTC. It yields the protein CASSWGGTGEVETQYF.

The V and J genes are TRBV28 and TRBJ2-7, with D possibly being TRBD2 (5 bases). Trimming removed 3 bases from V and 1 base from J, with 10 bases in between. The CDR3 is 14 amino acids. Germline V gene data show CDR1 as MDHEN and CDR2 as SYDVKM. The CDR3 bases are TGTGCCAGCAGTTTCCGAGGAGGTTCCTACGAGCAGTACTTC. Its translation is CASSFRGGSYEQYF.

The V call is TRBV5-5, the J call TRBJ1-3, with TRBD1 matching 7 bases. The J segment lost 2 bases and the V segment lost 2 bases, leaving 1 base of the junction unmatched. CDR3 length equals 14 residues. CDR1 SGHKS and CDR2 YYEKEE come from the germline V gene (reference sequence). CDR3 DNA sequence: TGTGCCAGCAGCTTCACAGGGGCTGGAAACACCATATATTTT. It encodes CASSFTGAGNTIYF. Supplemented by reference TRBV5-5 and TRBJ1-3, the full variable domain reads DAGVTQSPTHLIKTRGQQVTLRCSPISGHKSVSWYQQVLGQGPQFIFQYYEKEERGRGNFPDRFSARQFPNYSSELNVNALLLGDSALYLCASSFTGAGNTIYFGEGSWLTVV.